The rows below give T cell receptor beta chains drawn from one sample of a study of T cell repertoires in cytomegalovirus infection. Each CDR3 protein gets one entry after TCRdb re-called the reads with MiXCR. The sample shows about 490,000 distinct CDR3 sequences, 16% of them seen only once. The sequencing input was CD8+ T cells from PBMCs. Receptor source: a human donor in good health (CMV status not recorded). Some clones in this sample may be carry-over from other donors' samples. Each CDR3 is given with its conserved first and last residue. A D gene is named only where the DNA matches it firmly. The listing skips clone size in some rows; elsewhere it reads once, few, many or a size class.

CDR3 length	D gene	clone size	V gene	J gene	CDR3 DNA	CDR3 protein
14	.	few	TRBV7-3	TRBJ1-1	TGTGCCAGCAGCTTACAGGGAGTGTCGACTGAAGCTTTCTTT	CASSLQGVSTEAFF
16	TRBD1	.	TRBV24-1	TRBJ2-5	TGTGCCACCAGTGAACCCCACCCCGACAGGGACCAGACCCAGTACTTC	CATSEPHPDRDQTQYF
13	TRBD1	.	TRBV27	TRBJ1-2	TGTGCCAGCCTCTCCGACAGGGGGAGAGGCTACACCTTC	CASLSDRGRGYTF
18	TRBD2	many	TRBV6-1	TRBJ2-3	TGTGCCAGCAGCCCCATAGGTCCAAGCGGGAGGGCCCAAGATACGCAGTATTTT	CASSPIGPSGRAQDTQYF
17	TRBD2	few	TRBV20-1	TRBJ2-7	TGCAGTGCTAGACGGTACCGGACTAGCGGGGGGAGCTACGAGCAGTACTTC	CSARRYRTSGGSYEQYF
12	.	few	TRBV4-2	TRBJ1-2	TGTGCCAGCAGCCAACGAGGGGAGGAGTACACCTTC	CASSQRGEEYTF
21	TRBD2	many	TRBV28	TRBJ2-7	TGTGCCAGCAGTTCCCCCGGGACTAGCGGGAGGGCCTTCTCGATCACCTACGAGCAGTACTTC	CASSSPGTSGRAFSITYEQYF
15	TRBD2	.	TRBV28	TRBJ2-5	TGTGCCAGCAGGTCCGGGACTAGCGACCAAGAGACCCAGTACTTC	CASRSGTSDQETQYF
13	.	few	TRBV2	TRBJ2-7	TGTGCCAGCAGCGGCAGGGAGACCTACGAGCAGTACTTC	CASSGRETYEQYF
15	TRBD1	.	TRBV15	TRBJ2-7	TGTGCCACCAGCAGCGCGGACAGGGGGCAGTGGGAGCAGTACTTC	CATSSADRGQWEQYF
15	TRBD2	few	TRBV28	TRBJ2-1	TGTGCCAGCATTCCGCGGGAGAGCCATTACAATGAGCAGTTCTTC	CASIPRESHYNEQFF
13	TRBD2	many	TRBV10-2	TRBJ2-1	TGCGCCAGCAGTGTGCGGACTAGATCTGAGCAGTTCTTC	CASSVRTRSEQFF
12	TRBD2	many	TRBV12-3/TRBV12-4	TRBJ2-7	TGTGCCAGCAGGCTGGGGGGGGGCGAGCAGTACTTC	CASRLGGGEQYF
15	.	.	TRBV6-8	TRBJ1-4	TGTGCCAGCAGTTACTCGGGGCAGGGGCCAAGGATACTGTTTTTT	CASSYSGQGPRILFF
16	TRBD1	few	TRBV6-6	TRBJ1-5	TGTGCCAGCAGTTACCCTACAGGGGGTAGCAATCAGCCCCAGCATTTT	CASSYPTGGSNQPQHF
14	.	.	TRBV6-8	TRBJ2-7	TGTGCCAGCAGTTCCCCCCTGGTAGCCTACGAGCAGTACTTC	CASSSPLVAYEQYF
15	.	.	TRBV20-1	TRBJ2-7	TGCAGCCCTAACCCCGACAGGCTGAGCTCCTACGAGCAGTACTTC	CSPNPDRLSSYEQYF
13	.	few	TRBV20-1	TRBJ2-1	TGCAGTGCTAGAGTAGCCGGGGATGGTGAGCAGTTCTTC	CSARVAGDGEQFF
16	TRBD2	.	TRBV30	TRBJ2-7	TGTGCCTGGAGTGAGTTACTAGCGGGAGGGCCGTGGGAGCAGTACTTC	CAWSELLAGGPWEQYF
15	TRBD1	few	TRBV19	TRBJ2-2	TGTGCCTCCTGCCGGGACAGGGGGCTCACCGGGGAGCTGTTTTTT	CASCRDRGLTGELFF
14	TRBD1	many	TRBV12-3/TRBV12-4	TRBJ2-5	TGTGCCAGCAGGAAACAGGGGACCAGGGAGACCCAGTACTTC	CASRKQGTRETQYF
15	.	many	TRBV11-2	TRBJ2-1	TGTGCCAGCAGCCCTTTGCGGGGGCGTTACAATGAGCAGTTCTTC	CASSPLRGRYNEQFF
15	.	few	TRBV19	TRBJ1-1	TGTGCCAGTAGGGGCCTGGGACAACTTAACACTGAAGCTTTCTTT	CASRGLGQLNTEAFF
15	.	once	TRBV28	TRBJ2-7	TGTGCCAGCAGGCCCTTGAGGAGCGGCCACTACGAGCAGTACTTC	CASRPLRSGHYEQYF
14	TRBD1	.	TRBV3-1	TRBJ2-7	TGTGCCAGCACCTCAACCCAAGGGACAGACGAGCAGTACTTC	CASTSTQGTDEQYF
13	TRBD1	many	TRBV2	TRBJ2-7	TGTGCCAGCAGCGCCACAGGGGTTAGCGAGCAGTACTTC	CASSATGVSEQYF
13	TRBD2	.	TRBV20-1	TRBJ2-7	TGCAGTGCTAGACAGCGGGAGGGTTGCGAGCAGTACTTC	CSARQREGCEQYF
16	.	.	TRBV4-2	TRBJ2-7	TGTGCCAGCAGCCAAGATCGATGGGCTAGCGCCTACGAGCAGTACTTC	CASSQDRWASAYEQYF
13	.	many	TRBV28	TRBJ2-7	TGTGCCAGCAGTCCCTTACAGGGTTTCGAGCAGTACTTC	CASSPLQGFEQYF
16	.	few	TRBV15	TRBJ1-5	TGTGCCACCAGCAGAGATCGGGGGACGGGAAATCAGCCCCAGCATTTT	CATSRDRGTGNQPQHF
13	.	.	TRBV27	TRBJ2-4	TGTGACAGCAGTTTACCGGGGACGAACATTCAGTACTTC	CDSSLPGTNIQYF
18	TRBD2	few	TRBV4-2	TRBJ2-3	TGTGCCAGCAGCCAAGAGAACCCCGGGACTAGCGGGAGATATACGCAGTATTTT	CASSQENPGTSGRYTQYF
14	TRBD1	once	TRBV6-6	TRBJ1-2	TGTGCCAGCAGTTTGGGACAGAGAAACTATGGCTACACCTTC	CASSLGQRNYGYTF
14	.	.	TRBV27	TRBJ2-2	TGTGCCAGCAGTAGTAGGGGGGACACCGGGGAGCTGTTTTTT	CASSSRGDTGELFF
15	TRBD2	many	TRBV7-2	TRBJ2-5	TGTGCCAGCAGCCCAGGGACTATCTCTCGGGAGACCCAGTACTTC	CASSPGTISRETQYF
15	.	.	TRBV29-1	TRBJ2-7	TGCAGCGTTGAAGATATGGGCCAGGGATCTTACGAGAAGTACTTC	CSVEDMGQGSYEKYF
12	.	.	TRBV29-1	TRBJ1-4	TGCAGCGCCCAAAGGACTAATGAAAAACTGTTTTTT	CSAQRTNEKLFF
13	TRBD2	.	TRBV3-1	TRBJ2-7	TGTGCCAGCAGCCAAACTAGCGGGAGCGAGCAGTACTTC	CASSQTSGSEQYF
17	TRBD1	many	TRBV11-1	TRBJ2-2	TGTGCCAGCAGCTTGGGGACAGGGGGCGCGAACACCGGGGAGCTGTTTTTT	CASSLGTGGANTGELFF
15	TRBD2	few	TRBV19	TRBJ2-1	TGTGCCAGTAGTATAGGGACTAGCGGGAGACGGGAGCAGTTCTTC	CASSIGTSGRREQFF
15	.	many	TRBV4-1	TRBJ1-2	TGCGCCAGCAGCTTTACTATCAGGGACAACTATGGCTACACCTTC	CASSFTIRDNYGYTF
15	TRBD2	many	TRBV10-3	TRBJ2-7	TGTGCCATCACTGTCACTAGCGGGAGAACGCGCGAGCAGTACTTC	CAITVTSGRTREQYF
14	.	.	TRBV11-3	TRBJ1-4	TGTGCCAGCAGGGACGACGCTAGTGGTGAAAAACTGTTTTTT	CASRDDASGEKLFF
16	.	few	TRBV20-1	TRBJ2-7	TGCAGTGCAAGGCCCCGCGAGCGGGCAGGGGAGCACGAGCAGTACTTC	CSARPRERAGEHEQYF
13	.	few	TRBV6-1	TRBJ1-2	TGTGCCAGCAGCGAGGGGGGTGTCTATGGCTACACCTTC	CASSEGGVYGYTF